This record concerns one T cell receptor beta chain sequence. No antigen is known for it. Base qualities are not provided; no much larger clone lies one nucleotide away. The immunoSEQ Assay, a bias-controlled multiplex PCR, was used to amplify TCRbeta CDR3 regions from genomic DNA. The authors' analysis ran thus. Nucleated cell counts per sample were estimated from amplification of reference gene primers within the assay. To quantify the absolute abundance of each unique TCRbeta CDR3 rearrangement, sequence reads were collapsed and filtered. Productive Simpson clonality was computed per sample as the square root of Simpson's diversity index over productive rearrangements. TCRdb mirrors the immuneACCESS table, restricted to in-frame sequences. Some clones are absent from its copies; in checked studies, under half trace to an unresolved V gene, and the reason for the others is unknown. V and J calls and clone size are those listed in that table; D and trimming were worked out from the DNA. A total of under 300,000 clones appear in this sample, around 90% of them only once. Under 6.5% of the sample rests with the top ten.

This sample stems from a study of blood T cell repertoires in COVID-19 (dated by TCRdb to about 2020). For context, the study as a whole: Samples from collaborators originated in the United States, Italy and Spain and spanned both the acute and convalescent phases of COVID-19. The material from the prospective study consisted of cDNA or gDNA derived from T cells, B-cell-depleted T cells, or PBMCs. The dataset comprised deeply sampled blood TCRbeta repertoires from subjects exposed to, actively infected with, or recovered from COVID-19. The repertoires were released in a freely available public database meant as a resource for research on the immune response to SARS-CoV-2. The samples were drawn from the first 160 participants of the ongoing ImmuneRACE study and from 1,254 subjects provided by 6 global collaborators. A de-identified subject ID, COVID-19 status, age in years and sex were almost always included in the sample metadata. Where available, HLA class I and class II types were taken from metadata supplied by the sample provider and were not determined by assay-based typing.

Participants in the prospective study were aged 18 to 89 years, lived in some 24 United States geographic areas, and enrolled through a virtual design. In the prospective study, participants were assigned to cohorts based on the clinical history participants reported in a screening survey and a study questionnaire. Mobile phlebotomists in the prospective study collected whole blood, serum and a nasopharyngeal or oropharyngeal swab from every participant. Over a roughly 2-month period, participants in the prospective study had the option of providing additional blood draws and questionnaires. Blood samples from the prospective study were shipped frozen or at room temperature prior to DNA extraction. The CDR3 numbers 15 residues from cysteine through phenylalanine. This entry keeps only the CDR3 DNA: 45 bases, framed from base 1. Relative to germline, V is 5 bases shorter and J is 1 base shorter, with 9 bases between their ends. From the germline V gene, CDR1 is MNHEY and CDR2 is SVGAGI.

Broad study findings and their caveats: How much clinical and demographic metadata was included differed by source and by participant, and the metadata was provided uncurated.

This TCR derives from a woman in her thirties with acute COVID-19. This chain is built from TRBV6-5 and TRBJ2-6; no D gene can be assigned with confidence. Material: PBMCs or T cells enriched from blood (not recorded which). The CDR3 reads CASSTEPSGANVLTF. The DNA reads as follows: TGTGCCAGCAGTACCGAGCCTTCTGGGGCCAACGTCCTGACTTTC.